Below, one T cell receptor beta chain is given with its context. This clonotype is classified as medium-sized (0.01 to 0.1%). The antigen it binds to is not known. No base quality information exists; no much larger clone differs at one position. This entry comes from a study of immune reconstitution after stem cell transplant in scleroderma (dated by TCRdb to the late 2010s). Cut back by 3 bases and 1 base, the V and J ends lie 16 bases apart. There are 17 amino acids in the CDR3, from cysteine to phenylalanine inclusive. The only DNA kept is the CDR3, 51 bases in frame from the first base. The germline V gene specifies SGHDT as CDR1 and YYEEEE as CDR2. Library generation was performed with RT-PCR. The sequencer was an Illumina MiSeq. TCRdb cleaned the public reads at Q25 with fastp, built clones with MiXCR and kept in-frame beta chains. Records with the same CDR3 protein are collapsed into one entry carrying the most frequent genes and DNA. This sample holds about 3,700 distinct CDR3 sequences; around 6% were observed only once. Approximately 15% of the sample comes from the top ten.

The sequence is built from TRBV5-6 and TRBJ1-4; confidence is insufficient to name the D gene. Sampling was done before or after autologous hematopoietic stem cell transplantation (not recorded which). The receptor's source is a female donor with systemic sclerosis. The DNA sequence is as follows: TGTGCCAGCAGCTACCACCGGTTGCGAGTAACTAATGAAAAACTGTTTTTT. This codes for CASSYHRLRVTNEKLFF.